One and the same sample provided the 24 T cell receptor beta chains below, sequenced in a study of tissue T cells after allogeneic stem cell transplantation. TCRdb keeps only in-frame clones here, not all; method: immunoSEQ multiplex PCR. The table records more than 45,000 clones, around 70% of them present only once. Source material: sorted cells pooled from one or two spleens. These receptor sequences come from a pool of C57BL/6 mice in good health.

Regarding this clone: Genes and germline are mouse. Coverage ceases 1 residue before the CDR3 finishes, and the germline J gene fills in the end. The J gene is TRBJ2-5, the V gene TRBV15; 8 positions match TRBD1. Losses at the gene ends were 3 bases for V and 0 bases for J; bases not matched to a gene: 2. The CDR3 totals 15 residues. The germline V gene encodes CDR1 SGHND and CDR2 FRSKSL. The CDR3 loop is CASSLDRVNQDTQYF. The part of the CDR3 DNA that was read is TGTGCCAGCAGTTTGGACAGGGTTAACCAAGACACCCAGTAC.

In the case of this clone: Gene names are mouse gene names. The CDR3 is cut off 1 residue early in the read; its end comes from the germline J gene. The chain couples TRBV13-1 to TRBJ1-1, with D hard to call. Deletions cut 2 bases from V and 0 bases from J, with 2 bases between. The CDR3 extends over 12 amino acids. Germline-derived CDR1 and CDR2 are NSHNY and SYGAGN. CDR3 DNA, as far as it was read: TGTGCCAGCAGTGAAACAAACACAGAAGTCTTC. It yields the protein CASSETNTEVF. The full CDR3 protein reads CASSETNTEVFF.

As for this clone: Gene names and germline refer to mouse. The read halts 1 residue ahead of the CDR3 end, with the missing end drawn from the germline J gene. V usage is TRBV24 and J usage is TRBJ2-5, with TRBD2 matching over 8 bases. Germline CDR1 and CDR2: KGHTA and FRNEEI. V lost 6 bases, J lost 1 base, and 6 bases stayed unmatched. The CDR3 contains 15 residues. CDR3: CASSPPWGDQDTQYF. Incomplete CDR3 DNA: TGTGCCAGCAGCCCTCCCTGGGGGGACCAAGACACCCAGTAC.

This clone was seen a handful of times. These gene names are mouse names. Within the sample, other DNA sequences also encode this same CDR3. CDR3 DNA (partial): TGTGCCAGCAGCTTAACAGGGGGGGGTGAACAGTAC. It specifies CASSLTGGGEQY. The whole CDR3 protein reads CASSLTGGGEQYF. The chain recombines TRBV3 with TRBJ2-7, with a weak D call TRBD1 (8 bases). The DNA ends 1 residue before the CDR3 does, and the rest of the CDR3 is filled in from the germline J gene. Germline CDR1 is SNHLY and CDR2 is FYNGKV (reference sequence). The V end lost 2 bases, the J end lost 6 bases, and 11 bases lay between the germline ends. This CDR3 spans 13 amino acids.

Remarks on this clone: Here the gene names and germline are mouse. The read ends 1 residue early relative to the CDR3; the germline J gene fills the gap. This chain connects TRBV29 to TRBJ2-2; D is uncertain. Germline V gives CDR1 MSHET, CDR2 SYDVDS. V was clipped by 6 bases and J by 4 bases, with 3 bases between them. This CDR3 spans 11 amino acids. The CDR3 is CASSGTGQLYF. The covered CDR3 bases are TGTGCTAGCAGCGGCACCGGGCAGCTCTAC.

About this clone itself: The germline and genes are mouse ones. The sequenced fragment ends 1 residue before the CDR3 boundary, so the rest is inferred from the germline J gene. The chain joins TRBV3 to TRBJ2-7; a weak D match, TRBD1 (6 bases). This CDR3 has 12 amino acids. Germline V gives CDR1 SNHLY, CDR2 FYNGKV (reference sequence). V dropped 5 bases and J dropped 4 bases, with 9 bases sitting between them. CDR3 residues: CASSPTGYEQYF. The CDR3 DNA, read in part, is TGTGCCAGCAGCCCGACAGGATATGAACAGTAC.

Details on this clone: Gene names denote mouse genes. Read sequence stops 1 residue before the CDR3 end, and the germline J gene provides the missing end. This sequence joins TRBV12-2 and TRBJ1-1; TRBD1 matches 11 bases. The CDR3 is made up of 16 amino acids. Germline V gene data show CDR1 as SGHLS and CDR2 as HYDKME. The ends lost 2 bases at V and 3 bases at J; junction bases unmatched: 7. CDR3 residues: CASSPRTGGLDTEVFF. The CDR3 bases that were read are TGTGCCAGCTCTCCCCGGACAGGGGGCCTAGACACAGAAGTCTTC. Looking up the rest from reference TRBV12-2 and TRBJ1-1 gives the full variable domain: NSGVVQSPRYIIKGKGERSILKCIPISGHLSVAWYQQTQGQELKFFIQHYDKMERDKGNLPSRFSVQQFDDYHSEMNMSALELEDSAVYFCASSPRTGGLDTEVFFGKGTRLTVV.

In the case of this clone: These gene names are mouse names. CDR3 DNA (partial): TGCTCCAGCAGTCACTGGACAGATAACAACCAGGCTCCGCTT. Its protein product is CSSSHWTDNNQAPL. From start to end, the CDR3 is CSSSHWTDNNQAPLF. The chain recombines TRBV23 with TRBJ1-5; the table assigns TRBD1, which was not confirmed against the DNA. The read gets to within 1 residue of the CDR3 end, and the germline J gene fills in the rest. The CDR3 is 15 residues long. Germline V gene sequence: CDR1 KGHTA, CDR2 FQNQQP.

As for this clone: The genes are named according to mouse. The read is 1 residue too short to cover the CDR3 end, so that end is filled in from the germline J gene. This chain uses TRBV13-1 with TRBJ1-1; D possibly corresponds to TRBD1 (6 bases). The CDR3 spans 11 residues. Germline CDR1 and CDR2: NSHNY and SYGAGN. Deletions cut 1 base from V and 8 bases from J, with 6 bases between. CDR3 DNA, as far as it was read: TGTGCCAGCAGTGATCAGGGGGAAGTCTTC. It is translated as CASSDQGEVF. The whole CDR3 region reads CASSDQGEVFF.

Of note for this clone: The genes and germline here are from mouse. The sequence runs out 1 residue before the end of the CDR3; the remainder is reconstructed from the germline J gene. The chain couples TRBV3 to TRBJ1-2; 7 positions match TRBD1. The CDR3 covers 13 residues. Germline V gives CDR1 SNHLY, CDR2 FYNGKV (reference sequence). V dropped 5 bases and J dropped 2; count of bases not matched to a gene: 2. The CDR3 protein is CASSIQGNSDYTF. Incomplete CDR3 DNA: TGTGCCAGCAGCATACAGGGGAACTCCGACTACACC.

Points on this clone: The gene symbols are mouse symbols. The CDR3 extends 1 residue past the end of the read, so its final part is completed from the germline J gene. The chain couples TRBV16 to TRBJ2-5, with 11 bases fitting TRBD2. The CDR3 runs to 16 residues. V was clipped by 0 bases and J by 3 bases; unmatched bases: 2. Germline V gene sequence: CDR1 SGHSA, CDR2 FRNQAP. CDR3 DNA, as far as it was read: TGTGCAAGCAGCTTAGATAGGGACTGGGGGCAAGACACCCAGTAC. Translating it yields CASSLDRDWGQDTQY. The full CDR3 is CASSLDRDWGQDTQYF.

Remarks on this clone: Gene names and germline refer to mouse. The read finishes 1 residue shy of the CDR3 end, and the germline J gene is used to complete it. J is TRBJ1-2 and V is TRBV12-1; D not certain. The V gene's germline CDR1 is SGHSN and CDR2 HYEKVE. Trimming removed 0 bases at V and 4 bases at J, with 5 bases between. CDR3 length: 12 residues. This chain's CDR3 is CASSLKFSDYTF. CDR3 bases read: TGTGCCAGCTCTCTCAAATTCTCCGACTACACC.

To note about this clone: Gene names are the mouse ones. Read data end 1 residue before the CDR3 end; the end is taken from the germline J gene. This sequence joins TRBV13-1 and TRBJ2-7; 9 bases align to TRBD2. Germline CDR1 and CDR2: NSHNY and SYGAGN. The ends lost 3 bases at V and 0 bases at J; junction bases unmatched: 4. The CDR3 contains 15 residues. The DNA read from the CDR3 is TGTGCCAGCAGTGCGGACTGGGGTCTCTCCTATGAACAGTAC. It codes for CASSADWGLSYEQY. From start to end, the CDR3 is CASSADWGLSYEQYF.

This clone was recorded only once. Any gene name here is a mouse gene name. The observed sequence ends 1 residue before the CDR3 terminus, with the missing tail filled in from the germline J gene. The V gene is TRBV1, the J gene TRBJ2-3, with D perhaps TRBD1 (6 bases). V lost 3 bases and J 0 bases, leaving 7 bases between the germline ends. Germline assignment: CDR1 NSQYPW and CDR2 LRSPGD (reference sequence). This CDR3 has 14 residues. CDR3 loop: CTCSAGQSAETLYF. The covered CDR3 bases are TGCACCTGCAGTGCCGGACAGAGTGCAGAAACGCTGTAT. The full variable domain, its missing parts supplied by reference TRBV1 and TRBJ2-3, is VTLLEQNPRWRLVPRGQAVNLRCILKNSQYPWMSWYQQDLQKQLQWLFTLRSPGDKEVKSLPGADYLATRVTDTELRLQVANMSQGRTLYCTCSAGQSAETLYFGSGTRLTVL.

Points on this clone: Gene and germline names: mouse. CDR3 region: CASSHPTGGGTEVFF. The CDR3 DNA, read in part, is TGTGCCAGCAGCCACCCCACAGGGGGCGGCACAGAAGTCTTC. This sequence joins TRBV2 and TRBJ1-1; 9 bases match TRBD1. The sequenced fragment ends 1 residue before the CDR3 boundary, so the rest is inferred from the germline J gene. Germline CDR1 is LGHNA and CDR2 is YSYQKL. V lost 3 bases, J lost 4 bases, and 6 bases stayed unmatched. The CDR3 sequence is 15 residues long.

This clone was picked up a small number of times. Gene names denote mouse genes. The CDR3 extends 1 residue past the end of the read, so its final part is completed from the germline J gene. This sequence joins TRBV20 and TRBJ2-7; unclear D gene. The CDR3 consists of 12 residues. The germline gives CDR1 GFQATS, CDR2 STVNSAI. V lost 5 bases and J 0 bases, leaving 8 bases between the germline ends. The CDR3 reads CGAARSSYEQYF. Incomplete CDR3 DNA: TGTGGTGCTGCAAGGAGCTCCTATGAACAGTAC.

Concerning this clone itself: The genes are named according to mouse. The DNA ends 1 residue before the CDR3 does, and the rest of the CDR3 is filled in from the germline J gene. The same CDR3 also results from other DNA sequences found in this sample. The chain joins TRBV14 to TRBJ2-7, with no clear D. Trimming took off 2 bases at V and 2 bases at J, with 8 bases between the two ends. Germline CDR1 and CDR2: SGHDT and FRDEAV. The CDR3 is made up of 13 amino acids. CDR3 loop: CASSLLGPYEQYF. The DNA read from the CDR3 is TGTGCCAGCAGTTTACTCGGCCCCTATGAACAGTAC.

On this clone itself: Genes and germline come from the mouse. The read ends 1 residue before the CDR3 terminus; that terminus is restored from the germline J gene. The chain uses TRBV31 and TRBJ2-5; 9 nucleotides agree with TRBD1. There are 15 residues in the CDR3. V trimming: 0 bases; J trimming: 6 bases; junction bases outside the gene matches: 7. Per germline, CDR1 GKSSPN and CDR2 SITVG. The CDR3 region is CAWSLPDRGGDTQYF. CDR3 DNA (partial): TGTGCCTGGAGTCTACCGGACAGGGGAGGGGACACCCAGTAC.

Remarks on this clone: Gene names are mouse gene names. Read sequence stops 1 residue before the CDR3 end, and the germline J gene provides the missing end. The chain couples TRBV13-1 to TRBJ1-2; maybe TRBD1 (5 bases). The V end was cut by 6 bases, the J end by 0 bases, with 9 bases between. The CDR3 loop spans 13 amino acids. Germline-derived CDR1 and CDR2 are NSHNY and SYGAGN. CDR3 DNA (partial): TGTGCCAGCAAAACAGGACCAAACTCCGACTACACC. Translated, it gives CASKTGPNSDYT. In full, the CDR3 is CASKTGPNSDYTF.

As to this clone: Gene names and germline match the mouse. The CDR3 is cut off 1 residue early in the read; its end comes from the germline J gene. V and J are TRBV3 and TRBJ1-2; a possible D gene is TRBD1 (5 bases). V was trimmed by 1 base and J by 2 bases, leaving 11 bases between them. The CDR3 totals 15 residues. CDR1 and CDR2 (germline): SNHLY, FYNGKV (reference sequence). The DNA read from the CDR3 is TGTGCCAGCAGCTTAGAACAGGAGAGGAACTCCGACTACACC. Its translation: CASSLEQERNSDYT. The whole CDR3 is CASSLEQERNSDYTF.

In the case of this clone: Mouse gene names apply. The read finishes 1 residue shy of the CDR3 end, and the germline J gene is used to complete it. This sample includes further DNA sequences coding for the same CDR3. V gene TRBV2 combines with J gene TRBJ2-2, with D perhaps matching TRBD2 (6 bases). This CDR3 has 14 residues. Trimming stripped 3 bases from V and 3 bases from J, with 8 bases between. Germline V gives CDR1 LGHNA, CDR2 YSYQKL. Here the CDR3 reads CASSQGGDTGQLYF. Incomplete CDR3 DNA: TGTGCCAGCAGCCAGGGGGGTGACACCGGGCAGCTCTAC.

This clone has just a few counts. Genes and germline come from the mouse. The CDR3 end falls 1 residue outside the read, so it is completed with the germline J gene. V usage is TRBV20 and J usage is TRBJ2-7; TRBD2 aligns across 11 bases. The CDR3 consists of 13 residues. The germline gives CDR1 GFQATS, CDR2 STVNSAI. V lost 3 bases, J lost 7 bases, and 5 bases stayed unmatched. CDR3 in amino acids: CGARLGGRGEQYF. Partial CDR3 DNA: TGTGGTGCTAGACTGGGGGGGCGCGGAGAACAGTAC.

This clone was seen only a few times. These gene names are mouse names. The CDR3 goes on 1 residue after the read ends, and that part is filled in from the germline J gene. This chain joins TRBV4 and TRBJ2-1, with D tentatively TRBD2 (6 bases). The CDR3 has 12 amino acids. Trimming shortened V by 5 bases and J by 6 bases, and 8 bases separated the two germline ends. CDR1 and CDR2 (germline): LGHDT, YNNKQL (reference sequence). The sequenced CDR3 bases are TGTGCCAGCAGCCACTGGGTTGCTGAGCAGTTC. It translates to CASSHWVAEQF. The entire CDR3 protein is CASSHWVAEQFF.

Note on this clone: Germline and genes here are mouse. The CDR3 extends 1 residue past the end of the read, so its final part is completed from the germline J gene. The chain employs TRBV13-2 and TRBJ2-7; perhaps TRBD2 as D (6 bases). Trimming removed 5 bases from V and 6 bases from J, with 6 bases in between. CDR3 size: 10 residues. The germline gives CDR1 NNHNN, CDR2 SYGAGS (reference sequence). CDR3 DNA (partial): TGTGCCAGCGGACTGGGTGAACAGTAC. Its translation is CASGLGEQY. The entire CDR3 protein is CASGLGEQYF.